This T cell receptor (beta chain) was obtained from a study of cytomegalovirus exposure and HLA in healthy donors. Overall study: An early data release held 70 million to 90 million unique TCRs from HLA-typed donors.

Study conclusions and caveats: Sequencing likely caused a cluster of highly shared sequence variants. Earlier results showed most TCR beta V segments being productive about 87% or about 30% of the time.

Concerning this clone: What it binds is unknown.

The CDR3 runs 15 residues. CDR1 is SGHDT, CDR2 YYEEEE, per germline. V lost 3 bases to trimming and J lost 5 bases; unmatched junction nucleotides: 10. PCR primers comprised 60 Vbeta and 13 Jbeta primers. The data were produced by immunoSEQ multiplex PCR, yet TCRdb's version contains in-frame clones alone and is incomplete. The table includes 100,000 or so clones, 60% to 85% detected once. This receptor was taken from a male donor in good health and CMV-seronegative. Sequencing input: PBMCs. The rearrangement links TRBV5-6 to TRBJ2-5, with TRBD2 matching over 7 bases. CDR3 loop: CASSWGGVGTETQYF. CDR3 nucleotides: TGTGCCAGCAGCTGGGGGGGGGTAGGGACGGAGACCCAGTACTTC.